This TCR beta chain was sequenced for a study of cytomegalovirus exposure and HLA in healthy donors. With 60 Vbeta and 13 Jbeta primers, the PCR was carried out. Here immunoSEQ multiplex PCR was the method, and the copy in TCRdb shows in-frame clones only, minus some. The data contain roughly 36,000 clones, about 67% of them singletons. V was pared by 0 bases and J by 4 bases, with 13 bases between. CDR3 length: 16 amino acids. Germline V gene data show CDR1 as SGHRS and CDR2 as YFSETQ. Sequencing was performed on PBMCs. This clonotype was obtained from a man aged 30 to 39 in good health and CMV-seronegative. V gene TRBV5-1 combines with J gene TRBJ2-2, with D perhaps TRBD1 (6 bases). CDR3 sequence: CASSLDWGRGTGELFF. The CDR3 coding sequence is TGCGCCAGCAGCTTGGATTGGGGGCGCGGCACCGGGGAGCTGTTTTTT.